Listed here are 22 T cell receptor beta chains from one sample, sequenced in a study of T cells in localized non-small cell lung cancer. Repertoires were generated with immunoSEQ multiplex PCR, while TCRdb's copy carries only in-frame clones and drops some. The sample consists of around 140,000 clones, approximately 88% of them appearing once. This specimen was peripheral blood, taken before any cancer treatment. All receptors derive from a female donor of 60 years or more with stage I lung adenocarcinoma.

As concerns this clone: At one boundary the junction diverges from the germline segment, which might be a read error. The rearrangement links TRBV18 to TRBJ1-3; no firm D call. There are 18 residues in the CDR3. Germline V CDR1 and CDR2: KGHSH, LQKENI. The CDR3 sequence is CASSPGMLGLSSGNTTYF. CDR3 coding DNA: TGTGCCAGCTCACCAGGAATGCTAGGTCTCTCCTCTGGAAACACCACATATTTT.

The rearrangement uses TRBV9 and TRBJ1-1; tentative D call: TRBD1 (5 bases). Trimming pared 0 bases from V and 3 bases from J, leaving 6 bases between. The CDR3 length is 13 residues. Germline V CDR1 and CDR2: SGDLS, YYNGEE. The CDR3 bases are TGTGCCAGCAGCGTAGTGGGGGACACTGAAGCTTTCTTT. The encoded protein is CASSVVGDTEAFF.

The gene calls are TRBV7-3 and TRBJ2-5, with D tentatively TRBD2 (5 bases). The V and J ends lost 2 bases and 2 bases respectively, with 9 bases between them. Germline V gene sequence: CDR1 SGHTA, CDR2 FQGTGA. CDR3 length equals 14 residues. Here the CDR3 reads CASSLSRAQETQYF. The CDR3 coding sequence is TGTGCCAGCAGCTTATCGAGGGCTCAAGAGACCCAGTACTTC.

CDR3 DNA sequence: TGTGCCAGCAGTGAAGTATGGTACGACAATCAGCCCCAGCATTTT. Protein: CASSEVWYDNQPQHF. The V call is TRBV6-1, the J call TRBJ1-5, with D hard to call. Germline CDR1 is MNHNS and CDR2 is SASEGT. Trimming stripped 1 base from V and 3 bases from J, with 10 bases between. The CDR3 length is 15 residues.

J is TRBJ2-3 and V is TRBV29-1, with D unclear. Germline lookup yields CDR1 SQVTM and CDR2 ANQGSEA. The CDR3 consists of 14 residues. V was cut by 4 bases and J by 0 bases, with 11 bases left in between. Here the CDR3 DNA reads TGCAGCGTTGTGCGACTCCAGAGCACAGATACGCAGTATTTT. Its translation: CSVVRLQSTDTQYF.

The gene calls are TRBV29-1 and TRBJ1-2, with no clear D. Per germline, CDR1 SQVTM and CDR2 ANQGSEA. The V gene lost 6 bases and the J gene lost 4 bases, with 9 bases spanning the gap. This CDR3 is built from 11 residues. CDR3 residues: CSVDGLYGYTF. Here the CDR3 DNA reads TGCAGCGTCGACGGACTCTATGGCTACACCTTC.

The chain recombines TRBV30 with TRBJ1-5; D is possibly TRBD1 (5 bases). Germline CDR1 and CDR2: GTSNPN and SVGIG (reference sequence). This CDR3 region has 13 residues. V was shortened by 2 bases and J by 7 bases, with 12 bases between the two germline ends. The CDR3 bases are TGTGCCTGGAGTCTCATGGGGGGACAGCCCCAGCATTTT. As protein: CAWSLMGGQPQHF.

The CDR3 bases are TGCGCCAGCAGCCCCCCCTACACTCTCACAGATACGCAGTATTTT. Its translation: CASSPPYTLTDTQYF. The rearrangement joins TRBV5-1 to TRBJ2-3, with no clear D. The CDR3 length is 15 residues. CDR1 SGHRS and CDR2 YFSETQ come from the germline V gene. Trimming removed 4 bases from V and 2 bases from J, with 14 bases in between.

The chain couples TRBV9 to TRBJ2-7; D is uncertain. Trimming shortened V by 0 bases and J by 5 bases, and 6 bases separated the two germline ends. The CDR3 spans 12 residues. CDR1 and CDR2 from the germline V gene are SGDLS and YYNGEE. CDR3 protein: CASSVDGHEQYF. In DNA, the CDR3 is TGTGCCAGCAGCGTAGACGGGCACGAGCAGTACTTC. Full variable domain (outside the CDR3, taken from reference TRBV9 and TRBJ2-7): DSGVTQTPKHLITATGQRVTLRCSPRSGDLSVYWYQQSLDQGLQFLIQYYNGEERAKGNILERFSAQQFPDLHSELNLSSLELGDSALYFCASSVDGHEQYFGPGTRLTVT.

The chain combines TRBV7-2 with TRBJ2-2; D is undetermined. CDR1 and CDR2 from the germline V gene are SGHTA and FQGNSA. The CDR3 runs 13 residues. Trimming shortened V by 5 bases and J by 8 bases, and 12 bases separated the two germline ends. Here the CDR3 DNA reads TGTGCCAGCAGCAAAGACCCCGTAGGGGAGCTGTTTTTT. Protein: CASSKDPVGELFF.

The V call is TRBV5-4, the J call TRBJ2-7; no clear D. The germline gives CDR1 SGHNT, CDR2 YYREEE (reference sequence). V dropped 4 bases and J dropped 3 bases, with 8 bases sitting between them. The CDR3 spans 12 residues. The CDR3 sequence: CASSDWNYEQYF. In DNA, the CDR3 is TGTGCCAGCAGCGATTGGAACTACGAGCAGTACTTC. Combining the CDR3 with reference TRBV5-4 and TRBJ2-7 gives the whole variable domain ETGVTQSPTHLIKTRGQQVTLRCSSQSGHNTVSWYQQALGQGPQFIFQYYREEENGRGNFPPRFSGLQFPNYSSELNVNALELDDSALYLCASSDWNYEQYFGPGTRLTVT.

The count of this clone is one. The chain links TRBV4-1 to TRBJ2-1, with 11 bases fitting TRBD2. The germline V gene encodes CDR1 MGHRA and CDR2 YSYEKL. Losses at the gene ends were 2 bases for V and 9 bases for J; bases not matched to a gene: 15. The CDR3 spans 18 residues. CDR3 bases: TGCGCCAGCAGCCAAACTGGACTAGCGGGTTTGGGAGTCTCTGAGCAGTTCTTC. Its protein is CASSQTGLAGLGVSEQFF.

The chain recombines TRBV4-2 with TRBJ2-1, with D maybe TRBD1 (5 bases). The CDR3 spans 12 residues. The germline V and J ends were trimmed by 0 bases and 10 bases, with 7 bases remaining between them. Germline V CDR1 and CDR2: LGHNA, YNFKEQ. CDR3 amino acids: CASSQDKGEQFF. The CDR3 nucleotides are TGTGCCAGCAGCCAAGATAAGGGGGAGCAGTTCTTC.

This rearrangement joins TRBV5-1 to TRBJ2-7, with 8 bases that match TRBD1. CDR3 length equals 18 residues. V trimming: 4 bases; J trimming: 0 bases; junction bases outside the gene matches: 15. CDR1 and CDR2 from the germline V gene are SGHRS and YFSETQ. The CDR3 DNA sequence: TGCGCCAGCAGCAAAGGGGGACAGGACTCCATCTTCTCCTACGAGCAGTACTTC. This sequence encodes CASSKGGQDSIFSYEQYF.

The rearrangement links TRBV28 to TRBJ2-5, with TRBD2 matching over 7 bases. Unmatched junction bases numbered 10, after V lost 4 bases and J lost 2 bases. Germline V gene lookup returns CDR1 MDHEN and CDR2 SYDVKM. The CDR3 spans 16 residues. CDR3 amino acids: CASSSAGLPQQETQYF. The CDR3 coding sequence is TGTGCCAGCAGTTCGGCGGGACTACCACAGCAAGAGACCCAGTACTTC.

V is TRBV27 and J is TRBJ2-7; D is possibly TRBD2 (5 bases). Germline lookup yields CDR1 MNHEY and CDR2 SMNVEV (reference sequence). V was trimmed by 8 bases and J by 4 bases, leaving 18 bases between them. CDR3 length: 14 residues. CDR3: CASGSRPPGYEQYF. Written as DNA, the CDR3 is TGTGCCAGCGGCTCTCGCCCCCCGGGATACGAGCAGTACTTC.

The V gene is TRBV6-5, the J gene TRBJ1-1; tentatively, D is TRBD1 (5 bases). The CDR3 contains 15 residues. Trimming stripped 4 bases from V and 0 bases from J, with 12 bases between. CDR1 and CDR2 (germline): MNHEY, SVGAGI. CDR3 loop: CASSWGRPMNTEAFF. The CDR3 DNA follows: TGTGCCAGCAGTTGGGGCAGGCCTATGAACACTGAAGCTTTCTTT.

J is TRBJ2-7 and V is TRBV19; TRBD1 matches 11 bases. Trimming took 4 bases from V and 8 from J; bases not matched to a gene: 10. CDR1 is LNHDA, CDR2 SQIVND, per germline (reference sequence). The CDR3 runs 15 residues. This CDR3 reads CASSTSGTGGLQQYF. The CDR3 DNA reads as TGTGCCAGTAGTACCTCGGGGACAGGGGGTTTGCAGCAGTACTTC.

CDR3 sequence reads: CASSPLTGGGEAFF. For the CDR3, the DNA is TGTGCCAGCAGCCCGCTTACAGGGGGTGGTGAAGCTTTCTTT. The chain is built from TRBV7-8 and TRBJ1-1; TRBD1 aligns across 8 bases. CDR1 and CDR2 from the germline V gene are SGHVS and FQNEAQ. Trimming took 5 bases from V and 7 from J; bases not matched to a gene: 9. The CDR3 has 14 residues.

The V and J genes are TRBV29-1 and TRBJ1-2, with TRBD1 matching over 7 bases. The trim removed 6 bases at V and 6 bases at J, leaving 13 bases unmatched. The germline gives CDR1 SQVTM, CDR2 ANQGSEA. The CDR3 covers 14 residues. This chain's CDR3 is CSVERAGGRNGYTF. CDR3 DNA: TGCAGCGTCGAGAGGGCAGGGGGGAGGAATGGCTACACCTTC.

The V call is TRBV19, the J call TRBJ2-3; the D gene is possibly TRBD1 (5 bases). The CDR3 runs to 16 residues. Per the germline V gene, CDR1 is LNHDA and CDR2 is SQIVND (reference sequence). V was pared by 6 bases and J by 2 bases, with 18 bases between. The CDR3 region is CASRGPGRWLTDTQYF. The CDR3 bases are TGTGCCAGTAGGGGGCCTGGCAGGTGGCTCACAGATACGCAGTATTTT.

The chain uses TRBV5-1 and TRBJ1-3; D is ambiguous. The germline V gene encodes CDR1 SGHRS and CDR2 YFSETQ. The CDR3 is 14 residues long. Trimming cost V 0 bases and J 7 bases, with 11 bases left between them. The CDR3 region is CASSLDSLSNTIYF. CDR3 nucleotides: TGCGCCAGCAGCTTGGATAGTCTGAGTAACACCATATATTTT. Full variable domain (remainder filled in from reference TRBV5-1 and TRBJ1-3): KAGVTQTPRYLIKTRGQQVTLSCSPISGHRSVSWYQQTPGQGLQFLFEYFSETQRNKGNFPGRFSGRQFSNSRSEMNVSTLELGDSALYLCASSLDSLSNTIYFGEGSWLTVV.